Below, 9 T cell receptor beta chains from the same sample are listed, as sequenced in a study of T cell repertoires and Cas9 in healthy adults. Sequencing used immunoSEQ multiplex PCR; TCRdb keeps in-frame clones, though not all of them. This sample has about 22,000 clones, with approximately 90% found just once. What was sequenced was CD4+ effector T cells (CD127+, CD25-, CD137-, CD154-) from PBMCs; culture status not recorded. The receptors derive from a human donor in good health.

This chain links TRBV7-2 with TRBJ2-3, with TRBD2 as a possible D gene (7 bases). Per germline, CDR1 SGHTA and CDR2 FQGNSA. V was pared by 0 bases and J by 0 bases, with 19 bases between. The CDR3 length is 19 residues. The CDR3 coding sequence is TGTGCCAGCAGCTTAGCGCCCACCACACGGGGGGCGAGCACAGATACGCAGTATTTT. This translates into CASSLAPTTRGASTDTQYF.

The chain joins TRBV5-1 to TRBJ1-2, with D possibly matching TRBD1 (6 bases). Trimming cost V 2 bases and J 5 bases, with 10 bases left between them. This CDR3 has 13 residues. Germline V CDR1 and CDR2: SGHRS, YFSETQ. CDR3 sequence (DNA): TGCGCCAGCAGCTTCAGCACAGGGTATGGCTACACCTTC. The encoded protein is CASSFSTGYGYTF.

The V and J genes are TRBV7-2 and TRBJ1-1, with 10 bases lining up with TRBD1. Germline CDR1 reads SGHTA; CDR2 reads FQGNSA. The J segment lost 7 bases and the V segment lost 2 bases, leaving 7 bases of the junction unmatched. The CDR3 covers 15 residues. This chain's CDR3 is CASSLIGTGADEAFF. The CDR3 DNA sequence: TGTGCCAGCAGCTTAATCGGGACAGGGGCAGATGAAGCTTTCTTT.

The chain links TRBV4-2 to TRBJ2-7; the D call may be TRBD1 or TRBD2 (6 bases each). The CDR3 runs to 17 residues. Germline values: CDR1 LGHNA, CDR2 YNFKEQ. Trimming shortened V by 0 bases and J by 2 bases, and 17 bases separated the two germline ends. DNA for the CDR3: TGTGCCAGCAGCCAAGATATTAGGAGGGGGACTCCCTACGAGCAGTACGTC. This translates into CASSQDIRRGTPYEQYV.

This chain links TRBV11-3 with TRBJ1-2, with no clear D. V shed 5 bases and J shed 4 bases, with 11 bases lying between them. This CDR3 spans 13 amino acids. Germline V gene lookup returns CDR1 SGHNT and CDR2 YENEEA. This CDR3 reads CASSPSSGYGYTF. For the CDR3, the DNA is TGTGCCAGCAGCCCGAGTTCGGGCTATGGCTACACCTTC. The full variable domain, in which reference TRBV11-3 and TRBJ1-2 provide the parts outside the CDR3, is EAGVVQSPRYKIIEKKQPVAFWCNPISGHNTLYWYLQNLGQGPELLIRYENEEAVDDSQLPKDRFSAERLKGVDSTLKIQPAELGDSAVYLCASSPSSGYGYTFGSGTRLTVV.

The rearrangement links TRBV6-5 to TRBJ1-3, with 7 bases that match TRBD1. CDR3 length: 13 amino acids. V gave up 6 bases and J gave up 4 bases; unmatched junction bases: 3. CDR1 is MNHEY, CDR2 SVGAGI, per germline. The DNA for the CDR3 is TGTGCCAGCAGGACAGGGTCAGGAAACACCATATATTTT. As protein: CASRTGSGNTIYF.

This chain uses TRBV11-1 with TRBJ2-3; TRBD1 aligns across 8 bases. CDR3 length: 14 residues. The V segment lost 5 bases and the J segment 1 base; nucleotides outside the gene matches: 2. Germline CDR1 and CDR2: SGHAT and FQDESV (reference sequence). The CDR3 is CASSPDRGTDTQYF. In DNA form, the CDR3 reads TGTGCCAGCAGCCCGGACAGGGGCACAGATACGCAGTATTTT.

The J gene is TRBJ1-1, the V gene TRBV30; D is perhaps TRBD1 (5 bases). The germline CDR1 and CDR2 sequences are GTSNPN and SVGIG (reference sequence). Trimming removed 1 base at V and 5 bases at J, with 11 bases between. The CDR3 loop spans 13 amino acids. The CDR3 loop reads CAWSAGRGTEAFF. CDR3 nucleotide sequence: TGTGCCTGGAGTGCAGGGCGGGGGACTGAAGCTTTCTTT. Supplemented by reference TRBV30 and TRBJ1-1, the full variable domain reads SQTIHQWPATLVQPVGSPLSLECTVEGTSNPNLYWYRQAAGRGLQLLFYSVGIGQISSEVPQNLSASRPQDRQFILSSKKLLLSDSGFYLCAWSAGRGTEAFFGQGTRLTVV.

The J gene is TRBJ1-3, the V gene TRBV7-2; 9 bases map to TRBD1. The CDR3 loop spans 15 amino acids. The ends lost 5 bases at V and 2 bases at J; junction bases unmatched: 4. Germline CDR1 is SGHTA and CDR2 is FQGNSA. The CDR3 sequence is CASSLGTGPGNTIYF. For the CDR3, the DNA is TGTGCCAGCAGCCTGGGGACAGGGCCTGGAAACACCATATATTTT. Filled out from reference TRBV7-2 and TRBJ1-3, the complete variable domain reads GAGVSQSPSNKVTEKGKDVELRCDPISGHTALYWYRQSLGQGLEFLIYFQGNSAPDKSGLPSDRFSAERTGGSVSTLTIQRTQQEDSAVYLCASSLGTGPGNTIYFGEGSWLTVV.